This T cell receptor beta chain was obtained from a study of T cell changes during pregnancy in multiple sclerosis (dated 2019 in TCRdb). Study-level background: The study looked at changes in the T cell repertoire across pregnancy in women with multiple sclerosis.

Notes on this clone: Its cognate antigen has yet to be identified. The sample holds no much larger clone one base away, and base qualities are not on file.

The junction shows trimming of 5 bases on V and 4 bases on J, plus 9 bases between the germline ends. For CDR1 and CDR2, the germline V gene lists SGHTA and FQGNSA. Reading from cysteine to phenylalanine, the CDR3 counts 14 amino acids. This entry keeps only the CDR3 DNA: 42 bases, framed from base 1. The library relied on the immunoSEQ multiplex PCR assay. Imported from immuneACCESS, the table was reduced by TCRdb to in-frame sequences with V and J called. These copies leave out some clones; in studies compared against another copy, an unresolved V gene accounts for under half, and the cause of the remainder is not known. The sample yields roughly 49,000 clones; 85% to 95% were counted once. The ten largest clonotypes hold around 0.35% of the sample.

Rearrangement joined TRBV7-2 to TRBJ1-6, with no reliable assignment of the D segment. The TCR sequence derives from a female donor in good health, enrolled as a control in a pregnancy study. The sequenced sample was CD4+ T cells from peripheral blood mononuclear cells, obtained in the second trimester of pregnancy. The CDR3 protein: CASSKRGYNSPLHF. The DNA is as follows: TGTGCCAGCAGCAAACGGGGATATAATTCACCCCTCCACTTT.